These T cell receptor beta chains were read from a single sample in a study of OX40 agonist ivuxolimab in advanced cancers. Using immunoSEQ multiplex PCR, the repertoire was profiled, and TCRdb retains in-frame clones only, with some absent. The sample carries tens of thousands of clones, roughly 87% recorded once. The sample was CD4+ or CD8+ T cells sorted from blood, taken in a trial of the OX40 agonist ivuxolimab. These receptors originate from an adult with an advanced solid tumor such as melanoma, head and neck, liver or kidney cancer. Each CDR3 is given with its conserved first and last residue. Each record gives: clone size, V gene, D gene, J gene, CDR3 protein, CDR3 DNA. D genes are given only for firm matches. Clone size appears in some rows only: once, few, many, or a class for an expanded clone.

-,TRBV7-8,TRBD1,TRBJ2-1,CASSLRDRERDEQFF,TGTGCCAGCAGCTTAAGGGACAGGGAGAGGGATGAGCAGTTCTTC
-,TRBV25-1,-,TRBJ1-1,CASSTTGNTEAFF,TGTGCCAGCAGTACCACAGGGAACACTGAAGCTTTCTTT
-,TRBV7-2,TRBD1,TRBJ2-5,CASSTTGGAREETQYF,TGTGCCAGCAGCACCACAGGGGGCGCGAGGGAAGAGACCCAGTACTTC
-,TRBV28,TRBD1,TRBJ2-7,CASSYPPGQFQTYEQYF,TGTGCCAGCAGTTACCCGCCGGGACAGTTTCAGACCTACGAGCAGTACTTC
-,TRBV28,-,TRBJ2-5,CASSFGAKGEPQYF,TGTGCCAGCAGTTTCGGGGCCAAAGGGGAGCCCCAGTACTTC
once,TRBV27,TRBD2,TRBJ2-1,CASRISGLAGGDEQFF,TGTGCCAGCAGGATCAGTGGACTAGCGGGAGGTGATGAGCAGTTCTTC
-,TRBV28,TRBD1,TRBJ2-7,CASSYGQGPGEQYF,TGTGCCAGCAGTTACGGACAGGGGCCGGGCGAGCAGTACTTC
few,TRBV27,-,TRBJ2-3,CASSLSAGRITTDTQYF,TGTGCCAGCAGTTTATCTGCCGGGCGCATCACAACAGATACGCAGTATTTT
once,TRBV7-8,-,TRBJ2-2,CASSLIGGDTGELFF,TGTGCCAGCAGCTTAATCGGAGGGGACACCGGGGAGCTGTTTTTT
-,TRBV4-1,TRBD1,TRBJ1-6,CASSPTEGQGPGVAMDSPLHF,TGCGCCAGCAGCCCGACGGAAGGACAGGGCCCTGGGGTTGCGATGGATTCACCCCTCCACTTT